Sequencing of this T cell receptor (beta chain) was carried out in a study of blood T cell repertoires in COVID-19. Study as a whole: Samples representing acute and convalescent COVID-19 were sourced from the United States, Italy and Spain. Sources were T cells, B-cell-depleted T cells, or PBMCs; the material itself was cDNA or gDNA.

Original processing methods: How many nucleated cells were present was estimated from reference gene primer amplification. Here immunoSEQ multiplex PCR was the method, and the copy in TCRdb shows in-frame clones only, minus some. The V and J calls and the clone size are those of that table, but D and trimming were determined from the DNA. Among about 150,000 clones listed, around 78% were seen once. This clone was seen just once. The CDR3 sequence is 16 residues long. V was pared by 4 bases and J by 1 base, with 17 bases between. Germline CDR1 reads SGDLS; CDR2 reads YYNGEE. The receptor was derived from a man at least 80 years old with acute or convalescent COVID-19. The gene calls are TRBV9 and TRBJ1-1; D remains unclear. Sequenced material: peripheral blood. CDR3 DNA: TGTGCCAGCAGCCCAGGTTTAGAGGGCTCGAACACTGAAGCTTTCTTT. Protein: CASSPGLEGSNTEAFF.